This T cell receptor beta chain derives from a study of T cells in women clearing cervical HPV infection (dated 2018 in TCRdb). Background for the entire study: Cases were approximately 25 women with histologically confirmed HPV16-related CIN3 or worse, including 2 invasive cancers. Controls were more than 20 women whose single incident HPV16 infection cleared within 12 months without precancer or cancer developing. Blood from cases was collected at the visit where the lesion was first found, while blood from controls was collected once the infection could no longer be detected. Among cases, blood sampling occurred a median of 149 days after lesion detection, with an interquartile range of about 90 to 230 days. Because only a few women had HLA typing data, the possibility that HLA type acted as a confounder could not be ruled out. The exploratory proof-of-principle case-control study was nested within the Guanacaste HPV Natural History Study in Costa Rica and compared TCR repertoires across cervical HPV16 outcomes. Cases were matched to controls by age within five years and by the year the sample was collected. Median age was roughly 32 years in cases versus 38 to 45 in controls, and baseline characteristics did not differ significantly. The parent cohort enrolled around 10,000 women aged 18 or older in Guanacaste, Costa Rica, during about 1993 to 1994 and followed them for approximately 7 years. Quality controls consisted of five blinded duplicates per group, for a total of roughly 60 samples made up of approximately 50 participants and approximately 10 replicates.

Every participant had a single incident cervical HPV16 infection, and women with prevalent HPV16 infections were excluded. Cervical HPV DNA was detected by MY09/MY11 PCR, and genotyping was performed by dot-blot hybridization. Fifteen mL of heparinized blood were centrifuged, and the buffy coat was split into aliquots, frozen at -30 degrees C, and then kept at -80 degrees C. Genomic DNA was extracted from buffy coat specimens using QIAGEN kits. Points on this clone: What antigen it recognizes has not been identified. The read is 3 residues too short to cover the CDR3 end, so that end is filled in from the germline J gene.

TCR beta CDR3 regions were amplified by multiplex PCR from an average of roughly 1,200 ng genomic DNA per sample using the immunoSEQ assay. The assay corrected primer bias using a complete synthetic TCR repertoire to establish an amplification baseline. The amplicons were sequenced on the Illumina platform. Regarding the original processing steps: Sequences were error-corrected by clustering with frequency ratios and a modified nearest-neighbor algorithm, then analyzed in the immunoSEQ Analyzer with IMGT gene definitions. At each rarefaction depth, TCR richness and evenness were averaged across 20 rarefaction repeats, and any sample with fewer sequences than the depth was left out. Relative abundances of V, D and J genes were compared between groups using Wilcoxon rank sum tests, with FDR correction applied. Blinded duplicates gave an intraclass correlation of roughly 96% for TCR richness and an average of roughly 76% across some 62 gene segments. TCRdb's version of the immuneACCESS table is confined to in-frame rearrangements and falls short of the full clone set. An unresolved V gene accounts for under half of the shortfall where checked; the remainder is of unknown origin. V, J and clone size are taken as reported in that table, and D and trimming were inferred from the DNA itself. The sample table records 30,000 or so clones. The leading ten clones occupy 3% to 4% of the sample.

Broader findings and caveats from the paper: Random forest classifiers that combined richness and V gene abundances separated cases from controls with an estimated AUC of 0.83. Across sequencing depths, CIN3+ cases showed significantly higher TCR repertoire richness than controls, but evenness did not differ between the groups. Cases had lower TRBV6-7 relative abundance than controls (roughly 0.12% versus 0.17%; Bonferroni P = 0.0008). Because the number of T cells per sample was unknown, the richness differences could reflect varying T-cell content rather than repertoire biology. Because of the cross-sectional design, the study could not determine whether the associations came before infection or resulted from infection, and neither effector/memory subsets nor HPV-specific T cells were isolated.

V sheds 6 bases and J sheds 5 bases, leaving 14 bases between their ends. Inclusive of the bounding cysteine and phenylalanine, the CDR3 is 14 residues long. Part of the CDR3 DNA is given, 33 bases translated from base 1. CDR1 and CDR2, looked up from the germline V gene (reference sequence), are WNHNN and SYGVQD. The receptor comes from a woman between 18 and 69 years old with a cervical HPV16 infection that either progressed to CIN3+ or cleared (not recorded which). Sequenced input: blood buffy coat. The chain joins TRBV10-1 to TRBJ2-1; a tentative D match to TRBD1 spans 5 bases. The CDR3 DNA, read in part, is TGCGCCAGCAGGACCGGCGAGGACAACAATGAG. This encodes CASRTGEDNNE. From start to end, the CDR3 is CASRTGEDNNEQFF.